This TCR beta chain was sequenced for a study of blood T cells in healthy people across ages. In this sample, this clonotype turned up a few times. This CDR3 is 17 amino acids long. Using a J-beta primer mix together with a sample-barcoded 5' primer, a second PCR was run for about 6 to 11 cycles. TCRdb fed the 5' RACE reads into MiXCR, producing one record per CDR3 protein. Of approximately 810,000 distinct CDR3 sequences listed, around 26% are singletons. The origin of this receptor is a woman over 75 in good health. The sequenced sample was blood. The V and J genes are TRBV21-1 and TRBJ1-4. TRBV21-1 represents a pseudogene. The CDR3 here is CASSKYQVGWKREKLFF. DNA for the CDR3: TGTGCCAGCAGCAAATATCAAGTGGGTTGGAAACGGGAAAAACTGTTTTTT.